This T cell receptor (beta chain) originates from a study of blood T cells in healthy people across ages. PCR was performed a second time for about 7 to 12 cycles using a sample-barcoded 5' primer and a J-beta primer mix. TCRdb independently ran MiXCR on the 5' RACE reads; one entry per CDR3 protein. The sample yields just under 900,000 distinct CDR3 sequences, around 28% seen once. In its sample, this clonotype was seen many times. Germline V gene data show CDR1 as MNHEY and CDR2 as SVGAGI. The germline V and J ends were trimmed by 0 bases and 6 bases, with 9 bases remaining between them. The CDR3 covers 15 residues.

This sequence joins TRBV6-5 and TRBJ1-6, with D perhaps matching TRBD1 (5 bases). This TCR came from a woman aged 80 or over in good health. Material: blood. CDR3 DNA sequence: TGTGCCAGCAGTTACTCGTATAGGGGTAATTCACCCCTCCACTTT. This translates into CASSYSYRGNSPLHF.